This record covers a single TCR beta chain. The antigen this receptor binds is unknown. Within one base of it there is no much larger clone, and no base qualities were kept. The CDR3 runs 15 amino acids, cysteine and phenylalanine included. The DNA shown is the 45-base CDR3, in frame from base 1. The germline V gene encodes CDR1 MGHDK and CDR2 SYGVNS. V is cut by 2 bases and J by 4 bases, and the space between the germline ends is 14 bases. The protocol used for the library was the immunoSEQ multiplex PCR assay. For most patients, genomic DNA was isolated with the Qiagen DNeasy Blood and Tissue Kit and sent frozen to Adaptive Biotechnologies for TCR sequencing. For most patients, genomic DNA was subjected to high-throughput TCR-beta CDR3 sequencing by Adaptive Biotechnologies. As for how the authors treated the data: TCR sequencing data for around 20 patients were retrieved from Adaptive's ImmunoSEQ software; a few other patients were processed with MiXCR and VDJtools. To correct CD4 versus CD8 sorting errors, sequences present in both subsets at a frequency ratio below 5:1 were removed. CDR3 nucleotide sequences shared between donor and recipient were removed because their origin could not be assigned. At least 2-fold expansion over unstimulated cells and a minimum CFSE-low frequency of 0.002% (template counts) or 0.001% (read counts) were required for clones to be classified as alloreactive. Clones detected in sequenced pre-transplant spleen, lymph node, or MLR CFSE-low populations of the donor or recipient were defined as mappable. The cumulative frequency of alloreactive clones was calculated as a percentage of all sequences, weighted by copy number. What TCRdb holds here is the immuneACCESS table cut down to in-frame rearrangements. Part of the clones is not present; checked against another copy, under half of the missing clones reflect an unresolved V gene, and the others are unexplained. The DNA was the basis for D and trimming; V, J and clone size are from that table. The sample records over 100,000 clones, roughly 91% of which are singletons. Around 0.12% of the sample comes from the top ten.

The sample's time point label, decoded: cells obtained before transplantation from donor or recipient. CD3+CD4+ and CD3+CD8+ populations were FACS-sorted from unstimulated pre-transplant donor and recipient cells taken from spleen or lymph nodes. The data originate from a study of graft-versus-host responses after intestinal transplantation (dated by TCRdb to about 2021). Study-level background: The transplants that recipients got were multivisceral, liver-intestinal, or isolated intestinal. Anti-thymocyte globulin induction was given to all recipients, followed by maintenance tacrolimus and steroids for two to three years. After intestinal transplantation, graft-versus-host and host-versus-graft alloreactive T cell clones in the graft, circulation and bone marrow were tracked using bulk TCR-beta CDR3 sequencing. To identify alloreactive clones, pre-transplant mixed lymphocyte reaction products were sequenced and then compared with unstimulated pre-transplant donor and recipient T cells. The cohort enrolled under 25 intestinal transplant recipients including one retransplant, and a few patients lacking pretransplant specimens were excluded. A peak of at least 4% donor T cells among recipient peripheral blood mononuclear cells was the definition used for donor T cell macrochimerism. Instead of going to the commercial service, samples from a few later patients were sequenced in-house on an Illumina MiSeq and processed with MiXCR.

The paper as a whole reports these results and caveats: Patients with donor T cell macrochimerism had high GvH to HvG T cell clonal ratios in their allografts. GvH clones were found in recipient bone marrow, and some of the GvH clones appeared earlier in ileal mucosa or blood, which is consistent with an intestinal mucosal origin. The relatively low number and heterogeneity of intestinal transplant patients limited the conclusions. Early after transplant, declines in HvG clones were associated with peak levels of circulating GvH clones.

The specimen was unstimulated CD4+ T cells sorted from spleen or lymph node cells, collected before intestinal transplant. The clonotype originates from a human donor who received an intestinal transplant. The V gene is TRBV25-1 and the J gene is TRBJ2-5, and possibly TRBD1, on 7 matching bases. The CDR3 here reads CASSEGGTVRETQYF. The DNA sequence is TGTGCCAGCAGTGAAGGGGGGACAGTTAGAGAGACCCAGTACTTC.